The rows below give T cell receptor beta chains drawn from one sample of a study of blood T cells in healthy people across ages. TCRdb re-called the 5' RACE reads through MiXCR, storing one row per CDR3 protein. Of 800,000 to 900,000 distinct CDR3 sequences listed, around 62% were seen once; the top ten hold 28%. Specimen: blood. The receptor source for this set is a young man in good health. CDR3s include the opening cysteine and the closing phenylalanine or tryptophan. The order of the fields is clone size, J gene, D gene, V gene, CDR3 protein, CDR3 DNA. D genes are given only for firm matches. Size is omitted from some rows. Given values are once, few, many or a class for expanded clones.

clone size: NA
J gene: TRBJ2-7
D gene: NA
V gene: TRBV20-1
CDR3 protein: CSARDAGRYEQYF
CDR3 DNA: TGCAGTGCTAGAGATGCAGGGAGATACGAGCAGTACTTC

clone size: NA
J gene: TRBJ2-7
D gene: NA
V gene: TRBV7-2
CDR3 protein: CASSPRTNTYNEQYF
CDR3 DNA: TGTGCCAGCAGCCCCCGGACTAACACCTACAATGAGCAGTACTTC

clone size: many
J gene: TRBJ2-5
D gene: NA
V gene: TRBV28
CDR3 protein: CASSSGGGETQYF
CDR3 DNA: TGTGCCAGCAGTTCGGGGGGCGGGGAGACCCAGTACTTC

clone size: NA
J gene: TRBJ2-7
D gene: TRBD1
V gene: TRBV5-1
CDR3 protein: CASSRGEDRETYEQYF
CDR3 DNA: TGCGCCAGCAGCCGTGGGGAGGACAGGGAAACCTACGAGCAGTACTTC

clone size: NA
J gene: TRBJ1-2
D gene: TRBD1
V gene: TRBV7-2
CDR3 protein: CASSLRRGQGKGYGYTF
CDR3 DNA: TGTGCCAGCAGCTTAAGGCGTGGACAGGGGAAAGGCTATGGCTACACCTTC

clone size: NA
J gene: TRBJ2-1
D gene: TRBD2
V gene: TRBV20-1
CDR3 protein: CSAAGPIGGGANEQFF
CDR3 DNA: TGCAGTGCTGCTGGGCCCATAGGCGGGGGGGCTAATGAGCAGTTCTTC

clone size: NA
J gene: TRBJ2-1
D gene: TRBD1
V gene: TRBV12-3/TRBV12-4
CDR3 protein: CASTMTGVWQYNEQFF
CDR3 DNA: TGTGCCAGCACTATGACAGGGGTATGGCAATACAATGAGCAGTTCTTC

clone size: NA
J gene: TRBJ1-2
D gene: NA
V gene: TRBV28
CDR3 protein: CASGWGSNYGYTF
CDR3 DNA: TGTGCCAGCGGTTGGGGATCAAACTATGGCTACACCTTC

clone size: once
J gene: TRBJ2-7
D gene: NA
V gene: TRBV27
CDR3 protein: CASSLSHSYATYEQYF
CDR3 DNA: TGTGCCAGCAGTTTATCCCATTCTTATGCTACCTACGAGCAGTACTTC

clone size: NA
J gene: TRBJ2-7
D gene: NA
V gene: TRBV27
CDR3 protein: CASSNKGPLVHEQYF
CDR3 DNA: TGTGCCAGCAGCAACAAGGGACCCCTGGTCCACGAGCAGTACTTC

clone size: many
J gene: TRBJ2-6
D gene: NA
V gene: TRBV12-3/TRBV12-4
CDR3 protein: CASSKTESVSGANVLTF
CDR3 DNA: TGTGCCAGCAGTAAGACTGAGAGCGTCTCTGGGGCCAACGTCCTGACTTTC

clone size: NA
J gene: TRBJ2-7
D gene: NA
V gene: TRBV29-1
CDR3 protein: CSVDIAGQSGEQYF
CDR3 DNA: TGCAGCGTTGATATCGCAGGGCAATCGGGAGAGCAGTACTTC

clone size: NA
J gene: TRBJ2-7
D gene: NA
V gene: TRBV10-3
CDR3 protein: CAALTPGHYEQYF
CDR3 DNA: TGTGCCGCATTAACCCCGGGCCACTACGAGCAGTACTTC

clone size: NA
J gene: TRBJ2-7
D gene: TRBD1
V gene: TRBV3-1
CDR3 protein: CASSRGQGDYEQYF
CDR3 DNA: TGTGCCAGCAGCCGGGGACAGGGGGACTACGAGCAGTACTTC

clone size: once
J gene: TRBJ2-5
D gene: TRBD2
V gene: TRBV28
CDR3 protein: CASRPPGGNEQYF
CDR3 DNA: TGTGCCAGCAGACCCCCGGGGGGAAATGAGCAGTACTTC